Listed here is a single T cell receptor (beta chain). Clones were sequenced by immunoSEQ multiplex PCR, and TCRdb holds only the in-frame ones, with some missing. The table includes 60,000 to 65,000 clones, more than 95% detected once. Unstimulated Tregs (CD4+CD25+CD127-) and CD4+CD25- non-Tregs were sorted from PBMCs. This sample stems from a study of Tregs in tolerant kidney transplant recipients. Looking at the study overall: Recipients received nonmyeloablative bone marrow transplants from related graft donors, with transient mixed chimerism.

Germline V lookup: CDR1 SGHNT, CDR2 YENEEA. V shed 5 bases and J 4 bases; nucleotides not matched to a gene: 15. The CDR3 consists of 17 residues. Source: Tregs from blood, taken before the transplant. The TCR originated in a human donor who received a combined kidney and bone marrow transplant. The rearrangement links TRBV11-3 to TRBJ2-7, with 9 nucleotides matching TRBD2. The CDR3 region is CASSLLHLGLATYEQYF. The CDR3 bases are TGTGCCAGCAGCCTCCTACACTTAGGACTAGCGACGTACGAGCAGTACTTC.